The 2 T cell receptor beta chains below all came from one sample that was sequenced in a study of CD8 T cells in Susac syndrome. The authors reverse transcribed 0.5 to 1 ug RNA with random hexamers. TCRdb reanalysed the immunoSEQ multiplex PCR reads using MiXCR and keeps one entry per CDR3 protein. This sample has roughly 250,000 distinct CDR3 sequences, with less than 96% found just once. Sequenced input: CD4+ T cells from PBMCs. These receptors all come from a human donor with Susac syndrome.

This chain joins TRBV20-1 and TRBJ2-1; D ambiguous. Between the trimmed V and J ends, which lost 3 bases and 4 bases, there was a span of 4 bases. The CDR3 totals 11 residues. Germline CDR1 DFQATT, CDR2 SNEGSKA (reference sequence). DNA of the CDR3: TGCAGTGCTAGTGAGTACAATGAGCAGTTCTTC. Its translation: CSASEYNEQFF.

This clonotype was seen just once. The chain carries TRBV28 and TRBJ1-3; D remains unclear. This CDR3 comprises 16 residues. Trimming stripped 3 bases from V and 1 base from J, with 13 bases between. Germline lookup yields CDR1 MDHEN and CDR2 SYDVKM. CDR3: CASSLWQSNSGNTIYF. CDR3 nucleotides: TGTGCCAGCAGTTTGTGGCAGTCAAATTCTGGAAACACCATATATTTT.